The TCR beta chain under discussion was sequenced for a study of read filtering for tumor transcriptome and immune sequencing. The overall study: Patients were 17 male and around 13 female, mean age 65.9 years, range about 47 to 85. By R-ISS, stages I, II and III held roughly 8, 16 and 7 patients.

The germline V gene encodes CDR1 DFQATT and CDR2 SNEGSKA (reference sequence). Trimming shortened V by 3 bases and J by 4 bases, and 15 bases separated the two germline ends. The CDR3 totals 15 residues. This library used approximately 370 ng RNA and molecular barcoded adaptors spanning alpha/delta and beta/gamma chains. Each CDR3 protein gets one entry after TCRdb re-called the reads with MiXCR. The table lists over 90,000 distinct CDR3 sequences, 20% to 25% of them singletons. This clonotype has ten or more counts. The receptor was isolated from a donor older than 35 with multiple myeloma. V gene TRBV20-1 combines with J gene TRBJ2-2; the D gene could be TRBD1 or TRBD2 (6 bases each). The sample taken for sequencing was a population of CD138-negative cells sorted from bone marrow. DNA of the CDR3: TGCAGTGCTAGGACCCCCGGGGGCTTCACCGGGGAGCTGTTTTTT. This translates into CSARTPGGFTGELFF.